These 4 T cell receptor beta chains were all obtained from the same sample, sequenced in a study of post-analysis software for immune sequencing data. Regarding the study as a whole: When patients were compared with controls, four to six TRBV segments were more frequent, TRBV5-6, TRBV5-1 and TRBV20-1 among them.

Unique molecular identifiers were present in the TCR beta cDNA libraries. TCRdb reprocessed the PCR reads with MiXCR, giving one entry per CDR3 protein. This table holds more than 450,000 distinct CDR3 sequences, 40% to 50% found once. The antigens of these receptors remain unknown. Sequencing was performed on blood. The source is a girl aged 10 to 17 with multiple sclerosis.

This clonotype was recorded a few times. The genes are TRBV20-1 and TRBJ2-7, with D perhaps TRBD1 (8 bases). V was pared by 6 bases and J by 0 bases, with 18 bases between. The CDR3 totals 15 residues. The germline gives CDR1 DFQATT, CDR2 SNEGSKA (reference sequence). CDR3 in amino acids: CSAPGGTGGSYEQYF. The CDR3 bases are TGCAGTGCCCCCGGGGGGACAGGAGGCTCCTACGAGCAGTACTTC.

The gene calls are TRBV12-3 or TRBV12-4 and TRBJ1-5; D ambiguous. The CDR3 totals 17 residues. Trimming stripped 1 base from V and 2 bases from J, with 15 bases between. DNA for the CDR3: TGTGCCAGCAGTTTAGGGCAGTTTGATTTCGGCAATCAGCCCCAGCATTTT. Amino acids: CASSLGQFDFGNQPQHF.

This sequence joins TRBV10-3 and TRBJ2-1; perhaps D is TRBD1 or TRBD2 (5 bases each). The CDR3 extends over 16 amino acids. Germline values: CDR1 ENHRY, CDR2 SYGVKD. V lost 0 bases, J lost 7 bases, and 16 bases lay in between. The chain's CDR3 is CAISESPGRRTNEQFF. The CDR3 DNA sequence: TGTGCCATCAGTGAGTCCCCGGGGCGCCGTACTAATGAGCAGTTCTTC.

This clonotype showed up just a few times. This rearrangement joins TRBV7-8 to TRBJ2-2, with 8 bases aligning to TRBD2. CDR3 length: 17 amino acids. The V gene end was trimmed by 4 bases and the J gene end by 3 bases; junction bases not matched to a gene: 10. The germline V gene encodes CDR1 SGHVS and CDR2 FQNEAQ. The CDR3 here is CASSSLPGGPDTGELFF. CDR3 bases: TGTGCCAGCAGCTCTCTTCCGGGGGGGCCTGACACCGGGGAGCTGTTTTTT.